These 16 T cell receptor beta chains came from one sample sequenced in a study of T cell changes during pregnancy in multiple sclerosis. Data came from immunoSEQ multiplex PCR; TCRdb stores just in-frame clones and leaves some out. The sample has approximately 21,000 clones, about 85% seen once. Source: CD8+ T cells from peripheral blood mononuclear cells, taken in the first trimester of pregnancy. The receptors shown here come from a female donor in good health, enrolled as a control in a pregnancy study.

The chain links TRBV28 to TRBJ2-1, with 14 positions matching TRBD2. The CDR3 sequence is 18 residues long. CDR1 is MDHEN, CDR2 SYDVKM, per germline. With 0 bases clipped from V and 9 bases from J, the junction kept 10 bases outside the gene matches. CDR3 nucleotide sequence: TGTGCCAGCAGTTTATGGACTAGCGGGAGGGCCGGTGAGGGTGAGCAGTTCTTC. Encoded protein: CASSLWTSGRAGEGEQFF.

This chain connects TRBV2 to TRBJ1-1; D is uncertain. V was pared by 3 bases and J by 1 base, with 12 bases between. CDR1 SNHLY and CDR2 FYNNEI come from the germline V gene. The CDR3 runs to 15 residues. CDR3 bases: TGTGCCAGCAGTGATGTTGCAGTCAGGAACACTGAAGCTTTCTTT. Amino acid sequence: CASSDVAVRNTEAFF. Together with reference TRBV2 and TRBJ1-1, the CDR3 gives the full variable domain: EPEVTQTPSHQVTQMGQEVILRCVPISNHLYFYWYRQILGQKVEFLVSFYNNEISEKSEIFDDQFSVERPDGSNFTLKIRSTKLEDSAMYFCASSDVAVRNTEAFFGQGTRLTVV.

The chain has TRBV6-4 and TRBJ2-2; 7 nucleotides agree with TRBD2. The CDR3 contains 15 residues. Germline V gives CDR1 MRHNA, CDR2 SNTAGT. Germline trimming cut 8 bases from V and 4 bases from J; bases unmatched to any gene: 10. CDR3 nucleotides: TGTGCCAGCGCCCCGGGGGGAGCTCCCACCGGGGAGCTGTTTTTT. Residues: CASAPGGAPTGELFF.

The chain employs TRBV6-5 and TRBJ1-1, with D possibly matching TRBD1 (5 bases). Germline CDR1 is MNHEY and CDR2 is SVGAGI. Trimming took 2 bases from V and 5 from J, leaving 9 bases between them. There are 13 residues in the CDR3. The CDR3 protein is CASSYNGGTEAFF. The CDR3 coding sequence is TGTGCCAGCAGTTACAACGGGGGGACTGAAGCTTTCTTT.

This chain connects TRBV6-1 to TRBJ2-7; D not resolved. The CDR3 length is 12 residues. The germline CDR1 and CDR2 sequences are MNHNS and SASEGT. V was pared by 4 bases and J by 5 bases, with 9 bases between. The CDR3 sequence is CASSVFLNEQYF. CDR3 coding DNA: TGTGCCAGCAGTGTTTTTCTTAACGAGCAGTACTTC.

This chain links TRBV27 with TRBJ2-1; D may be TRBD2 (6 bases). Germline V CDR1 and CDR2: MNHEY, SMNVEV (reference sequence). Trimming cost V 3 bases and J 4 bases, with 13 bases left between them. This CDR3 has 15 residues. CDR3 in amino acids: CASSFSSGAYNEQFF. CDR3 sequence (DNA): TGTGCCAGCAGTTTTTCGTCGGGAGCATACAATGAGCAGTTCTTC.

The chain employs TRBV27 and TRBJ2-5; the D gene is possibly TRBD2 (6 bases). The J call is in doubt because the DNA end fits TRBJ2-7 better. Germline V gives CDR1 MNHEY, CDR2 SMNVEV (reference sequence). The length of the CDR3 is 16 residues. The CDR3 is CASSLSWGESLHEQYF. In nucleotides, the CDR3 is TGTGCCAGCAGTTTATCGTGGGGGGAGAGTCTCCACGAGCAGTACTTC.

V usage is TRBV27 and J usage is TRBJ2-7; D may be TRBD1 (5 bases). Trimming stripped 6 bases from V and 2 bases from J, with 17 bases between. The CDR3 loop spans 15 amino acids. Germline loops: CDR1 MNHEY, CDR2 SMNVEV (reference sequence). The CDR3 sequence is CASRSGAGAAYEQYF. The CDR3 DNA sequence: TGTGCCAGCAGGTCAGGCGCTGGGGCAGCCTACGAGCAGTACTTC.

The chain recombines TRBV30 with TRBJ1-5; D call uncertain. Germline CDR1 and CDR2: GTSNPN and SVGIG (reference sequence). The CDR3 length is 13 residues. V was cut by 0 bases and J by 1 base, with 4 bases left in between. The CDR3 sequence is CAWSVESNQPQHF. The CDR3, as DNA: TGTGCCTGGAGTGTGGAGAGCAATCAGCCCCAGCATTTT.

Here the CDR3 DNA reads TGTGCCAGCAGCCTGATAGCGGGGGGGCCCCCCGAGACCCAGTACTTC. Translated, it gives CASSLIAGGPPETQYF. The rearrangement links TRBV7-2 to TRBJ2-5; 11 bases fit TRBD2. V lost 5 bases and J lost 5; bases outside the gene matches: 10. CDR3 size: 16 residues. Looked up from germline, CDR1 is SGHTA and CDR2 is FQGNSA.

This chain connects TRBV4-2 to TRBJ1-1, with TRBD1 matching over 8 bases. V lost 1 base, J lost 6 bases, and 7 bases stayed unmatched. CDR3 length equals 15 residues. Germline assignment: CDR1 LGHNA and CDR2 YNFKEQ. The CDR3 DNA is TGTGCCAGCAGCCAAGTAGGACAGGGCTCATCTGAAGCTTTCTTT. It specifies CASSQVGQGSSEAFF.

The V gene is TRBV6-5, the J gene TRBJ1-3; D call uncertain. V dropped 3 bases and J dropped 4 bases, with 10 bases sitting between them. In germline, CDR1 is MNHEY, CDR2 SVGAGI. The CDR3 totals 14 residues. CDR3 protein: CASSYALEGNTIYF. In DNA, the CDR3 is TGTGCCAGCAGTTATGCTCTGGAGGGAAACACCATATATTTT.

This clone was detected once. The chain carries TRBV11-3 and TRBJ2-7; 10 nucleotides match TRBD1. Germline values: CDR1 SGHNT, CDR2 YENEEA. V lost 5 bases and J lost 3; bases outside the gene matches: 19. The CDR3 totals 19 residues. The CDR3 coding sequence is TGTGCCAGCAGCCACCTCCTTAAGGGCAGACAGGGGGCCCGCTACGAGCAGTACTTC. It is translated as CASSHLLKGRQGARYEQYF.

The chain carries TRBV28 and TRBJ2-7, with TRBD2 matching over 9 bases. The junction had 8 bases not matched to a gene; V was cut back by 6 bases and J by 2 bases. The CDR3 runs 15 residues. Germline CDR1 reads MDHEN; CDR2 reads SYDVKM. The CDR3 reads CASRAGTSRTYEQYF. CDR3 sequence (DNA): TGTGCCAGCAGGGCCGGGACTAGCCGAACCTACGAGCAGTACTTC.

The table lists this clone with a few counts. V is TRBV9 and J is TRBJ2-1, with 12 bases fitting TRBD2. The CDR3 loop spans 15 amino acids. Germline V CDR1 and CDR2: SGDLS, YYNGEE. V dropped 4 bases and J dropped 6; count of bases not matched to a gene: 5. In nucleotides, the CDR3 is TGTGCCAGCAGCCCCCTAGCGGGAGGGCGCAATGAGCAGTTCTTC. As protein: CASSPLAGGRNEQFF.

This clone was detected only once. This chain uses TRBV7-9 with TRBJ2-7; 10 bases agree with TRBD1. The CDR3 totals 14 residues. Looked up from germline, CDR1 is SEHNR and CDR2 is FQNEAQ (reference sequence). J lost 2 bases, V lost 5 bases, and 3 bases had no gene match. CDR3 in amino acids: CASSRTGGPYEQYF. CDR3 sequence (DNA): TGTGCCAGCAGCCGGACAGGGGGTCCCTACGAGCAGTACTTC.